The rows below give T cell receptor beta chains drawn from one sample of a study of CD8 T cells in ankylosing spondylitis. TCRdb used MiXCR to reprocess the 5' RACE reads, holding one entry per CDR3 protein. This table holds 350,000 or so distinct CDR3 sequences, roughly 12% found once. The sequencing sample was made of blood, either unsorted or a sorted T cell fraction (not recorded which). Receptor source: a female donor with ankylosing spondylitis or in good health (not recorded which). CDR3s include the opening cysteine and the closing phenylalanine or tryptophan.

j_call: TRBJ1-4; v_call: TRBV3-1; cdr3_aa: CASSLGTGSNEKLFF
j_call: TRBJ2-7; v_call: TRBV5-1; cdr3_aa: CASTGQGNEQYF
j_call: TRBJ2-7; v_call: TRBV12-3/TRBV12-4; cdr3_aa: CATRQGSSYEQYF
j_call: TRBJ2-1; v_call: TRBV20-1; cdr3_aa: CSAWGQGTYNEQFF
j_call: TRBJ2-3; v_call: TRBV5-1; cdr3_aa: CASSLEGQGTDTQYF
j_call: TRBJ2-3; v_call: TRBV4-3; cdr3_aa: CASSQGAAGVTDTQYF
j_call: TRBJ2-1; v_call: TRBV5-1; cdr3_aa: CASSLNFGFIAEKAYNEQFF
j_call: TRBJ2-3; v_call: TRBV7-7; cdr3_aa: CASSPLQHTDTQYF
j_call: TRBJ1-2; v_call: TRBV29-1; cdr3_aa: CSTKLRASNYGYTF
j_call: TRBJ1-5; v_call: TRBV7-2; cdr3_aa: CASSLAEGGEGNQPQHF
j_call: TRBJ2-5; v_call: TRBV20-1; cdr3_aa: CSARAGLVRGETQYF
j_call: TRBJ2-5; v_call: TRBV2; cdr3_aa: CASRADSEETQYF
j_call: TRBJ2-7; v_call: TRBV6-2/TRBV6-3; cdr3_aa: CASSYDETSSRYEQYF
j_call: TRBJ2-1; v_call: TRBV25-1; cdr3_aa: CASSESVPSSYNEQFF